This T cell receptor (beta chain) was profiled in a study of T cell responses to AZD1222 COVID-19 vaccine. The wider study: Whether given at about 4 or about 12 weeks, second doses were pooled. Study-level results: Along spike, vaccine-associated CD4 TCRs were found throughout, with dominance at 160-218 and 743-854. As reported, nearly half of all spike-specific TCRs target variant regions that are unmutated. The donor cohort was predominantly white British with a female majority, and clonal diversity may have been underestimated.

CDR3 size: 16 residues. Trimming cost V 4 bases and J 6 bases; bases outside gene matches: 7. Per germline, CDR1 LNHDA and CDR2 SQIVND (reference sequence). About this clone itself: Its antigen is unidentified.

Profiling relied on immunoSEQ multiplex PCR, and the TCRdb table lists in-frame clones only, not all of them. The data contain around 110,000 clones, around 89% of them seen just once; the ten biggest clones take up about 3%. This chain joins TRBV19 and TRBJ2-1; TRBD1 agrees at 12 bases. Sequencing used peripheral blood, obtained on day 0 of AZD1222 vaccination. This sequence was found in an adult in good health. The DNA of the CDR3 is TGTGCCAGTAGTACGTTACCGGGACAGGGGGCCAATGAGCAGTTCTTC. It translates to CASSTLPGQGANEQFF.